Following are 16 T cell receptor beta chains from one sample sequenced in a study of Graves' ophthalmopathy and Graves' hyperthyroidism. Amplification of TCR beta CDR3 regions used RNA transcripts. The library came from an HTBI-primed first-round RT-PCR and a second-round multiplex PCR. From the multiplex PCR reads, TCRdb called clonotypes with MiXCR, one entry per CDR3 protein. Here the sample spans around 400,000 distinct CDR3 sequences, around 20% being singletons. The sample comprised peripheral blood. The receptors shown here come from a woman aged 18-30 years with Graves' ophthalmopathy.

This clonotype has a count of ten or more. This chain joins TRBV20-1 and TRBJ1-6; possibly TRBD1 for D (5 bases). Germline V lookup: CDR1 DFQATT, CDR2 SNEGSKA (reference sequence). The CDR3 has 16 residues. V lost 1 base and J 10 bases, leaving 20 bases between the germline ends. As DNA, the CDR3 is TGCAGTGCTAGAGTGGGGGGTCGGGAGGGTCGATCACCCCTCCACTTT. This codes for CSARVGGREGRSPLHF.

The rearrangement joins TRBV5-1 to TRBJ1-2; 9 nucleotides agree with TRBD1. Germline V gene data show CDR1 as SGHRS and CDR2 as YFSETQ. Losses at the gene ends were 5 bases for V and 3 bases for J; bases not matched to a gene: 5. The CDR3 spans 14 residues. This CDR3 reads CASRWGQGYYGYTF. The DNA for the CDR3 is TGCGCCAGCAGGTGGGGACAGGGCTACTATGGCTACACCTTC.

This clonotype showed up many times. CDR3 nucleotides: TGTGCCAGTACCACACGGGGTTCAGAGACCCAGTACTTC. The encoded protein is CASTTRGSETQYF. J is TRBJ2-5 and V is TRBV19, with D tentatively TRBD2 (5 bases). Germline values: CDR1 LNHDA, CDR2 SQIVND (reference sequence). V lost 7 bases and J lost 4, with 13 bases in between. The CDR3 length is 13 residues.

There are many counts of this clonotype. CDR3: CASSQGLLAGAYEQYF. DNA for the CDR3: TGTGCCAGCAGCCAAGGGTTGCTAGCGGGGGCCTACGAGCAGTACTTC. The chain has TRBV14 and TRBJ2-7; 10 nucleotides line up with TRBD2. CDR1 is SGHDN, CDR2 FVKESK, per germline. This CDR3 has 16 amino acids. With V trimmed by 1 base and J by 2 bases, 5 bases remained unmatched.

In its sample, this clonotype was seen many times. The CDR3 DNA reads TGTGCCAGCAGTTTTCAACAGGGGGCGGGAGAGACCCAGTACTTC. Protein sequence: CASSFQQGAGETQYF. The V gene is TRBV27, the J gene TRBJ2-5; TRBD1 aligns across 9 bases. The CDR3 is 15 residues long. Looked up from germline, CDR1 is MNHEY and CDR2 is SMNVEV (reference sequence). V gave up 3 bases and J gave up 4 bases; unmatched junction bases: 6.

The V gene is TRBV12-3 or TRBV12-4, the J gene TRBJ1-1; D remains unclear. The ends were cut back, 10 bases at V and 5 bases at J, with 17 bases in the middle. The CDR3 is 13 residues long. The CDR3 sequence is CAIARQEGTEAFF. CDR3 DNA: TGTGCCATCGCCCGGCAGGAGGGAACTGAAGCTTTCTTT.

This clonotype showed up many times. The genes are TRBV24-1 and TRBJ1-1; possibly TRBD1 for D (5 bases). The CDR3 covers 13 residues. The germline V gene encodes CDR1 KGHDR and CDR2 SFDVKD. The germline V and J ends were trimmed by 9 bases and 1 base, with 11 bases remaining between them. This CDR3 reads CATRGTGNTEAFF. Written as DNA, the CDR3 is TGTGCCACCCGAGGGACGGGGAACACTGAAGCTTTCTTT.

There are a few counts of this clonotype. The chain links TRBV4-3 to TRBJ2-5; 11 nucleotides line up with TRBD2. V shed 0 bases, J shed 4 bases, and the junction held 4 bases outside the gene matches. This CDR3 has 16 residues. Germline V CDR1 and CDR2: LGHNA, YSLEER. CDR3 region: CASSQDTSGSRETQYF. In DNA form, the CDR3 reads TGCGCCAGCAGCCAAGATACTAGCGGGAGTAGAGAGACCCAGTACTTC.

This clonotype has at least ten counts. V usage is TRBV27 and J usage is TRBJ1-2; perhaps TRBD1 as D (5 bases). With 5 bases removed from V and 1 base from J, the gap between germline ends came to 20 bases. The CDR3 has 17 amino acids. The germline gives CDR1 MNHEY, CDR2 SMNVEV (reference sequence). The CDR3 loop is CASSPRTSRGFNYGYTF. The CDR3 region has the DNA TGTGCCAGCAGTCCTAGGACATCCCGAGGTTTTAACTATGGCTACACCTTC.

At least ten counts were recorded for this clonotype. The gene calls are TRBV27 and TRBJ2-7, with 12 bases that match TRBD2. The germline CDR1 and CDR2 sequences are MNHEY and SMNVEV (reference sequence). The CDR3 has 15 amino acids. V lost 5 bases and J lost 6; bases outside the gene matches: 8. In nucleotides, the CDR3 is TGTGCCAGCAGTCCATCCGCTAGCGGGAGGGCCGAGCAGTACTTC. Its protein is CASSPSASGRAEQYF.

This clonotype was recorded many times. The chain combines TRBV6-1 with TRBJ2-5; 8 bases fit TRBD2. Germline V CDR1 and CDR2: MNHNS, SASEGT. The CDR3 spans 17 residues. Germline trimming cut 7 bases from V and 1 base from J; bases unmatched to any gene: 14. The CDR3 spells CASTLKGAGAPQETQYF. In DNA, the CDR3 is TGTGCCAGCACCTTAAAGGGAGCGGGGGCGCCCCAAGAGACCCAGTACTTC.

For this clonotype: Germline is not matched at one junction end, which may reflect a read error. The chain uses TRBV6-2 or TRBV6-3 and TRBJ1-6; D is unclear. Germline lookup yields CDR1 MNHEY and CDR2 SVGEGT. The CDR3 consists of 14 residues. CDR3 DNA: TGTGTCAGCTTGTCGAGCTCCTATAATTCGCCCCTCCACTTT. Translating gives CVSLSSSYNSPLHF.

In this sample, this clonotype turned up many times. The chain has TRBV30 and TRBJ1-6; no clear D gene. CDR1 GTSNPN and CDR2 SVGIG come from the germline V gene (reference sequence). The ends were cut back, 1 base at V and 8 bases at J, with 9 bases in the middle. This CDR3 has 13 amino acids. CDR3 in DNA: TGTGCCTGGAGTGGTCAGCTCGATTCACCCCTCCACTTT. It codes for CAWSGQLDSPLHF.

In this sample, this clonotype is medium-sized. This chain uses TRBV12-3 or TRBV12-4 with TRBJ1-5, with 7 bases fitting TRBD1. This CDR3 spans 15 amino acids. With V trimmed by 5 bases and J by 4 bases, 8 bases remained unmatched. CDR3 sequence: CASSTDRTGNQPQHF. Here the CDR3 DNA reads TGTGCCAGCAGTACGGACAGGACGGGAAATCAGCCCCAGCATTTT.

This clonotype was seen at least ten times. The V gene is TRBV29-1, the J gene TRBJ2-7; D call uncertain. The V and J ends lost 5 bases and 0 bases respectively, with 5 bases between them. The CDR3 runs to 11 residues. Per the germline V gene, CDR1 is SQVTM and CDR2 is ANQGSEA. CDR3 protein: CSVRSSYEQYF. DNA of the CDR3: TGCAGCGTTCGGAGCTCCTACGAGCAGTACTTC.

This clonotype has at least ten counts. The chain recombines TRBV2 with TRBJ2-4; a weak D match, TRBD1 (6 bases). Germline-derived CDR1 and CDR2 are SNHLY and FYNNEI. Trimming pared 1 base from V and 2 bases from J, leaving 9 bases between. CDR3 length: 15 residues. CDR3 loop: CASSEDQGPKNIQYF. DNA of the CDR3: TGTGCCAGCAGTGAAGACCAGGGGCCCAAAAACATTCAGTACTTC.